This record concerns one T cell receptor (beta chain) sequence. The V end lost 5 bases, the J end lost 5 bases, and 17 bases lay between the germline ends. Germline V gene lookup returns CDR1 SGHRS and CDR2 YFSETQ. This CDR3 region has 14 residues. Enrolled during active infection, Seattle patients were then followed longitudinally. Study processing details: Reference gene primer amplification in the assay estimated nucleated cell counts. The assay was immunoSEQ multiplex PCR, and TCRdb's table has in-frame clones only and misses some. The V and J calls and clone size are taken from that table; D and trimming were inferred from the DNA. The table has 350,000 or so clones, over 75% seen once. The source of the sample is a study of blood T cell repertoires in COVID-19. Whole-study context: Sample material is recorded as cDNA or gDNA derived from T cells, B-cell-depleted T cells, or PBMCs.

The receptor was isolated from a woman younger than 45 with COVID-19, enrolled during active disease. Material for sequencing was peripheral blood. V is TRBV5-1 and J is TRBJ2-7; possible D gene TRBD1, 6 bases. CDR3 in DNA: TGCGCCAGCAGGTGGGACATTTGGGTCGACGAGCAGTACTTC. Amino acids: CASRWDIWVDEQYF.